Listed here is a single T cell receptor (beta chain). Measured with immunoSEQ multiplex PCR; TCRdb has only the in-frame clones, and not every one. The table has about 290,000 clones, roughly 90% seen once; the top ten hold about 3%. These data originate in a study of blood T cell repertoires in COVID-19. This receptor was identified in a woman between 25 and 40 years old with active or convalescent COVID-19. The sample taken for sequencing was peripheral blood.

CDR3 DNA: TGTGCCAGCCGACAGGTGCCTAACACCGGGGAGCTGTTTTTT. Its translation is CASRQVPNTGELFF. V is TRBV7-3 and J is TRBJ2-2; TRBD1 is a possible D gene (6 bases). This CDR3 spans 14 amino acids. V lost 8 bases and J 2 bases, leaving 12 bases between the germline ends. The germline CDR1 and CDR2 sequences are SGHTA and FQGTGA.